The present TCR beta chain was sequenced within a study of shared clonotypes between healthy human individuals. All donors were healthy HIV-negative adults lacking recent acute infections or vaccinations. This CDR3 spans 13 amino acids. Looked up from germline, CDR1 is SNHLY and CDR2 is FYNNEI. V lost 11 bases, J lost 4 bases, and 15 bases lay in between. The protocol was immunoSEQ multiplex PCR, while the TCRdb copy is restricted to in-frame clones and leaves out a portion. The sample carries 2 million to 2.5 million clones, under 95% recorded once. This chain uses TRBV2 with TRBJ2-1, with D tentatively TRBD1 (5 bases). The sequenced sample consisted of naive CD4+ T cells from PBMCs. The subset here: CD45RA+ positively selected. The source of this sequence is a man younger than 35 in good health. Some clones in this sample may be carry-over from other donors' samples. The CDR3 sequence is CAGSGISYNEQFF. In nucleotides, the CDR3 is TGTGCCGGCTCAGGGATTTCATACAATGAGCAGTTCTTC.